This TCR beta chain stems from a study of cytomegalovirus exposure and HLA in healthy donors. CDR3 length: 16 residues. From germline, CDR1 is GTSNPN and CDR2 SVGIG (reference sequence). The V gene end was trimmed by 4 bases and the J gene end by 9 bases; junction bases not matched to a gene: 14. A note on this clone: What it binds is unknown.

Primers included in the PCR were 60 Vbeta and 13 Jbeta primers. TCRdb keeps only in-frame clones here, not all; method: immunoSEQ multiplex PCR. The sample has around 130,000 clones, approximately 75% seen once. Broader study findings: Further analysis was carried out later, and it showed several of the most significant clusters appearing linked to common viral pathogens. There were a few CMV-associated chains whose specificity for CMV antigens was confirmed in vitro.

The clonotype originates from a middle-aged man in good health and CMV-seronegative. The sequenced material came from PBMCs. The chain recombines TRBV30 with TRBJ2-1; 11 bases agree with TRBD2. CDR3 nucleotide sequence: TGTGCCTGGATAGGGACTTTTAGCGGGAGGGCCGGTGAGCAGTTCTTC. Its protein product is CAWIGTFSGRAGEQFF.